This T cell receptor beta chain stems from a study of beta chain features in type 1 diabetes. Study summary: The examined sorted cells totaled around 100,000,000 across samples. Study results and caveats: Patients with Type 1 diabetes showed moderately but significantly shorter TCRB CDR3s in all four CD4+ subsets. Any role of HLA type in TCRB rearrangement remained unresolved here.

Since all of the isolated RNA was reverse transcribed, expressed TCRB transcripts were what got sequenced. Assay used: immunoSEQ multiplex PCR; TCRdb lists only in-frame clones, some missing. The sample yields roughly 400,000 clones, 9.6% seen once. Details on this clone: Its antigen is still unknown.

Sequenced sample: central memory CD4+ T cells from blood. The TCR was taken from a man younger than 45 with type 1 diabetes.

The CDR3 sequence is CASSVQGHGQPQHF. CDR3 in DNA: TGTGCCAGCAGTGTACAGGGGCACGGTCAGCCCCAGCATTTT. The V and J genes are TRBV6-1 and TRBJ1-5; 7 nucleotides agree with TRBD1. Germline trimming cut 4 bases from V and 6 bases from J; bases unmatched to any gene: 6. Germline loops: CDR1 MNHNS, CDR2 SASEGT. This CDR3 has 14 residues.